The next 26 T cell receptor beta chains were all read from a single sample in a study of T cell responses to AZD1222 COVID-19 vaccine. Profiled with immunoSEQ multiplex PCR; TCRdb holds only in-frame clones, not every one. Of 110,000 to 150,000 clones listed, over 85% are singletons. Sequenced material: peripheral blood, taken on day 0 of AZD1222 vaccination. The receptors were sampled from an adult in good health.

The chain joins TRBV25-1 to TRBJ1-4; D might be TRBD1 (5 bases). Trimming left V 2 bases short and J 8 bases short, with 12 bases between. Per germline, CDR1 MGHDK and CDR2 SYGVNS. This CDR3 is built from 14 residues. The CDR3 protein is CASSEAGDLEKLFF. CDR3 bases: TGTGCCAGCAGTGAAGCCGGGGACCTAGAAAAACTGTTTTTT.

The V gene is TRBV2, the J gene TRBJ1-5; D is ambiguous. Between the trimmed V and J ends, which lost 7 bases and 8 bases, there was a span of 12 bases. CDR1 and CDR2 from the germline V gene are SNHLY and FYNNEI. There are 12 residues in the CDR3. The CDR3 here is CASNDGEEPQHF. CDR3 DNA: TGTGCCAGCAACGACGGGGAAGAGCCCCAGCATTTT.

The chain uses TRBV28 and TRBJ2-7; weak D call: TRBD1 (5 bases). Trimming shortened V by 4 bases and J by 0 bases, and 10 bases separated the two germline ends. The germline V gene encodes CDR1 MDHEN and CDR2 SYDVKM. The CDR3 is 14 residues long. CDR3 protein: CASSYQGTSYEQYF. The CDR3 DNA reads as TGTGCCAGCAGTTATCAGGGAACCTCCTACGAGCAGTACTTC. The full variable domain, completed using reference TRBV28 and TRBJ2-7, is DVKVTQSSRYLVKRTGEKVFLECVQDMDHENMFWYRQDPGLGLRLIYFSYDVKMKEKGDIPEGYSVSREKKERFSLILESASTNQTSMYLCASSYQGTSYEQYFGPGTRLTVT.

This rearrangement joins TRBV5-1 to TRBJ1-4, with D maybe TRBD1 (6 bases). The germline CDR1 and CDR2 sequences are SGHRS and YFSETQ. Trimming left V 4 bases short and J 2 bases short, with 18 bases between. The CDR3 has 17 amino acids. CDR3 amino acids: CASSPDKRGWTNEKLFF. The CDR3 DNA follows: TGCGCCAGCAGCCCGGACAAAAGGGGGTGGACTAATGAAAAACTGTTTTTT.

This clone is a singleton in its sample. J is TRBJ1-1 and V is TRBV2; no definite D call. CDR3 size: 11 residues. Germline CDR1 is SNHLY and CDR2 is FYNNEI. Trimming removed 7 bases at V and 7 bases at J, with 10 bases between. In nucleotides, the CDR3 is TGTGCCAGCACCGATGGACTTGAAGCTTTCTTT. As protein: CASTDGLEAFF.

As for this clone: No DNA is shown, since the ends of the CDR3 on it are uncertain; the CDR3 is the one TCRdb lists. The CDR3 here is CASSKVGEGSYEQYF. The chain links TRBV21-1 to TRBJ2-7; TRBD2, as called in the table, went unchecked against the DNA. TRBV21-1 is labeled a pseudogene. The CDR3 length is 15 residues, termini included.

This chain joins TRBV15 and TRBJ1-2; no definite D call. CDR3 length equals 13 residues. Trimming shortened V by 5 bases and J by 1 base, and 8 bases separated the two germline ends. Germline V gene sequence: CDR1 LNHNV, CDR2 YYDKDF (reference sequence). CDR3 coding DNA: TGTGCCACCAGCGGTCGGAGTAACTATGGCTACACCTTC. Translating it yields CATSGRSNYGYTF.

This rearrangement joins TRBV29-1 to TRBJ1-4, with D hard to call. CDR3 length equals 14 residues. V dropped 2 bases and J dropped 6 bases, with 13 bases sitting between them. Germline V gives CDR1 SQVTM, CDR2 ANQGSEA. The CDR3 loop is CSVESGGRHEKLFF. CDR3 DNA: TGCAGCGTTGAATCGGGTGGGAGACATGAAAAACTGTTTTTT. Looking up the rest from reference TRBV29-1 and TRBJ1-4 gives the full variable domain: SAVISQKPSRDICQRGTSLTIQCQVDSQVTMMFWYRQQPGQSLTLIATANQGSEATYESGFVIDKFPISRPNLTFSTLTVSNMSPEDSSIYLCSVESGGRHEKLFFGSGTQLSVL.

The chain uses TRBV5-1 and TRBJ1-6; D is perhaps TRBD1 (5 bases). There are 16 residues in the CDR3. In germline, CDR1 is SGHRS, CDR2 YFSETQ. Trimming removed 0 bases from V and 8 bases from J, with 15 bases in between. This CDR3 is CASSLGSGRMDSPLHF. The CDR3 coding sequence is TGCGCCAGCAGCTTGGGATCAGGGAGGATGGATTCACCCCTCCACTTT.

The chain recombines TRBV28 with TRBJ2-1, with D possibly being TRBD1 (6 bases). CDR1 MDHEN and CDR2 SYDVKM come from the germline V gene. Trimming stripped 2 bases from V and 9 bases from J, with 11 bases between. This CDR3 has 13 residues. CDR3 in DNA: TGTGCCAGCAGTTTACCACAGGGTAGTGAGCAGTTCTTC. As protein: CASSLPQGSEQFF.

The CDR3 reads CASSNTLEGQGNEKLFF. The CDR3 DNA reads TGTGCCAGCAGTAATACCCTTGAGGGACAGGGGAATGAAAAACTGTTTTTT. The chain combines TRBV25-1 with TRBJ1-4, with 10 bases matching TRBD1. CDR1 MGHDK and CDR2 SYGVNS come from the germline V gene. The CDR3 consists of 17 residues. V was pared by 5 bases and J by 5 bases, with 11 bases of the junction left unmatched.

The chain uses TRBV27 and TRBJ2-6; no clear D gene. Per germline, CDR1 MNHEY and CDR2 SMNVEV (reference sequence). This CDR3 has 14 residues. V was cut by 4 bases and J by 3 bases, with 7 bases left in between. For the CDR3, the DNA is TGTGCCAGCAGTTCCTATGGTGGGGCCAACGTCCTGACTTTC. This encodes CASSSYGGANVLTF.

The gene calls are TRBV11-2 and TRBJ1-6, with D possibly TRBD1 on 6 matching bases. The CDR3 contains 15 residues. The germline V gene has CDR1 SGHAT and CDR2 FQNNGV. Trimming shortened V by 0 bases and J by 7 bases, and 10 bases separated the two germline ends. CDR3 in amino acids: CASSLDGQWNSPLHF. In DNA form, the CDR3 reads TGTGCCAGCAGCTTAGACGGACAGTGGAATTCACCCCTCCACTTT.

The chain recombines TRBV30 with TRBJ1-5; the D gene is possibly TRBD1 (6 bases). Trimming removed 3 bases from V and 0 bases from J, with 6 bases in between. The CDR3 is 13 residues long. CDR1 and CDR2 (germline): GTSNPN, SVGIG (reference sequence). CDR3 nucleotides: TGTGCCTGGAGAGGGGGTAGCAATCAGCCCCAGCATTTT. Amino acids: CAWRGGSNQPQHF.

The chain is built from TRBV15 and TRBJ1-4; D gene ambiguous. Trimming shortened V by 3 bases and J by 3 bases, and 11 bases separated the two germline ends. The length of the CDR3 is 15 residues. Germline-derived CDR1 and CDR2 are LNHNV and YYDKDF (reference sequence). The CDR3 DNA follows: TGTGCCACCAGCAGGGGAAGGGAGCCTAATGAAAAACTGTTTTTT. Its protein is CATSRGREPNEKLFF.

This clone showed up just once. V gene TRBV18 combines with J gene TRBJ1-1, with a weak D call TRBD1 (5 bases). The CDR3 consists of 15 residues. The V end lost 0 bases, the J end lost 3 bases, and 11 bases lay between the germline ends. CDR1 KGHSH and CDR2 LQKENI come from the germline V gene. CDR3 DNA sequence: TGTGCCAGCTCACCACCAGGACAACCGGACACTGAAGCTTTCTTT. It is translated as CASSPPGQPDTEAFF.

The CDR3 sequence is CASRQPNTEAFF. The CDR3 coding sequence is TGCGCCAGCAGACAGCCGAACACTGAAGCTTTCTTT. The gene calls are TRBV10-2 and TRBJ1-1; D gene unclear. Germline V gene sequence: CDR1 WSHSY, CDR2 SAAADI. V was pared by 6 bases and J by 1 base, with 6 bases between. The CDR3 has 12 amino acids.

The V gene is TRBV7-8, the J gene TRBJ1-2; 9 nucleotides match TRBD1. Looked up from germline, CDR1 is SGHVS and CDR2 is FQNEAQ. V lost 5 bases and J lost 6; bases outside the gene matches: 4. This CDR3 is 13 amino acids long. CDR3 in amino acids: CASSPGQGHGYTF. The CDR3 coding sequence is TGTGCCAGCAGCCCGGGACAGGGACATGGCTACACCTTC.

V and J are TRBV24-1 and TRBJ2-5; 8 positions agree with TRBD2. This CDR3 is 15 amino acids long. The germline V gene has CDR1 KGHDR and CDR2 SFDVKD. V dropped 4 bases and J dropped 3; count of bases not matched to a gene: 6. The CDR3 reads CATSELGSGEETQYF. In DNA, the CDR3 is TGTGCCACCAGTGAATTAGGTAGCGGGGAAGAGACCCAGTACTTC.

This clone was observed a single time. The chain combines TRBV3-1 (or the pseudogene TRBV3-2) with TRBJ1-4, with 7 bases lining up with TRBD1. From germline, CDR1 is LGHDT and CDR2 YNNKEL (reference sequence). The trim removed 2 bases at V and 7 bases at J, leaving 4 bases unmatched. This CDR3 contains 14 residues. CDR3 nucleotides: TGTGCCAGCAGCCAAAACAGGGGTGCTGAAAAACTGTTTTTT. The encoded protein is CASSQNRGAEKLFF.

V gene TRBV7-2 combines with J gene TRBJ1-2; tentatively, D is TRBD1 (5 bases). The CDR3 totals 15 residues. Germline CDR1 and CDR2: SGHTA and FQGNSA. The germline V and J ends were trimmed by 2 bases and 4 bases, with 14 bases remaining between them. CDR3 in DNA: TGTGCCAGCAGCTTATCTCAGGGTGTCAGCTATGGCTACACCTTC. Translated, it gives CASSLSQGVSYGYTF.

The chain couples TRBV30 to TRBJ2-4; maybe TRBD1 (7 bases). The germline V and J ends were trimmed by 3 bases and 0 bases, with 27 bases remaining between them. CDR1 GTSNPN and CDR2 SVGIG come from the germline V gene (reference sequence). The CDR3 contains 20 residues. The CDR3 DNA reads TGTGCCTGGAGCGGACTAAGGGGTCCAGGAGGGGGCCTAGCCAAAAACATTCAGTACTTC. Its translation: CAWSGLRGPGGGLAKNIQYF.

V and J are TRBV27 and TRBJ2-5, with 8 bases lining up with TRBD2. V shed 0 bases, J shed 1 base, and the junction held 13 bases outside the gene matches. CDR1 and CDR2 (germline): MNHEY, SMNVEV (reference sequence). The CDR3 length is 19 residues. This CDR3 is CASSLSTKLTGTSQETQYF. In nucleotides, the CDR3 is TGTGCCAGCAGTTTATCGACCAAACTGACCGGGACTAGCCAAGAGACCCAGTACTTC.

This chain uses TRBV10-3 with TRBJ1-2; 7 bases are a match to TRBD1. Trimming cost V 3 bases and J 8 bases; bases outside gene matches: 9. This CDR3 comprises 14 residues. Germline V gene lookup returns CDR1 ENHRY and CDR2 SYGVKD. For the CDR3, the DNA is TGTGCCATCAGTGAACCGGACAGGCGGGACGGCTACACCTTC. Residues: CAISEPDRRDGYTF.

The rearrangement joins TRBV21-1 to TRBJ1-6. TRBV21-1 is described as a pseudogene. This CDR3 has 18 residues. CDR3: CASSKSGGPSSYNSPLHF. CDR3 DNA: TGTGCCAGCAGCAAATCGGGGGGGCCGAGCTCCTATAATTCACCCCTCCACTTT.

The chain has TRBV25-1 and TRBJ2-1; TRBD2 is a possible D gene (5 bases). The germline V and J ends were trimmed by 0 bases and 7 bases, with 13 bases remaining between them. Germline CDR1 and CDR2: MGHDK and SYGVNS. This CDR3 is 15 amino acids long. The CDR3 here is CASSEYAGRKNEQFF. For the CDR3, the DNA is TGTGCCAGCAGTGAATACGCGGGCCGAAAGAATGAGCAGTTCTTC.